This T cell receptor beta chain was captured by sequencing in a study of cytomegalovirus exposure and HLA in healthy donors. Notes on the study in general: The classifier reportedly diagnosed cytomegalovirus status with high specificity and sensitivity. In a later analysis, at a false discovery rate of 0.05, under 20,000 TCR beta sequences were associated with HLA alleles. Data from an earlier analysis indicated that most TCR beta V segments were productive either about 87% or about 30% of the time.

CDR1 is MNHEY, CDR2 SMNVEV, per germline (reference sequence). This CDR3 region has 15 residues. V dropped 3 bases and J dropped 3 bases, with 15 bases sitting between them. With regard to this clone: Its antigen remains unidentified.

The PCR had 60 Vbeta and 13 Jbeta primers. In the original processing: Later, roughly 86 million unique TCR beta chains were counted in an analysis, and roughly 11 million of them were shared. Assay used: immunoSEQ multiplex PCR; TCRdb lists only in-frame clones, some missing. D and trimming come from the DNA, and the V and J calls and clone size come from that table. The table includes roughly 150,000 clones, roughly 80% detected once. The source material was PBMCs. The TCR was taken from a female donor in good health and CMV-seronegative. This chain joins TRBV27 and TRBJ2-7, with D possibly being TRBD2 (6 bases). CDR3 in amino acids: CASSFLSSGHYEQYF. CDR3 coding DNA: TGTGCCAGCAGTTTCCTAAGTAGCGGCCACTACGAGCAGTACTTC.